The 18 T cell receptor beta chains below come from one sample, sequenced in a study of siplizumab effects on memory and regulatory T cells. Produced via immunoSEQ multiplex PCR; TCRdb's table is partial and in-frame only. The sample lists roughly 100,000 clones, about 92% seen once, with around 0.29% in the top ten. Sequenced sample: CD4+ T cells sorted from blood. These receptors all come from a human donor in good health.

This chain uses TRBV11-1 with TRBJ2-7; tentatively, D is TRBD2 (5 bases). V was trimmed by 1 base and J by 3 bases, leaving 16 bases between them. Looked up from germline, CDR1 is SGHAT and CDR2 is FQDESV (reference sequence). The CDR3 loop spans 16 amino acids. This chain's CDR3 is CASSLEVVRDFYEQYF. The CDR3 nucleotides are TGTGCCAGCAGCTTAGAAGTTGTGAGGGATTTCTACGAGCAGTACTTC. Looking up the rest from reference TRBV11-1 and TRBJ2-7 gives the full variable domain: EAEVAQSPRYKITEKSQAVAFWCDPISGHATLYWYRQILGQGPELLVQFQDESVVDDSQLPKDRFSAERLKGVDSTLKIQPAELGDSAMYLCASSLEVVRDFYEQYFGPGTRLTVT.

This clone was detected a few times. V gene TRBV7-9 combines with J gene TRBJ1-5, with TRBD1 matching 7 bases. The CDR3 spans 13 residues. V lost 4 bases, J lost 5 bases, and 2 bases stayed unmatched. Germline CDR1 is SEHNR and CDR2 is FQNEAQ (reference sequence). The CDR3 reads CASSSQGDQPQHF. CDR3 nucleotide sequence: TGTGCCAGCAGCTCCCAGGGGGATCAGCCCCAGCATTTT.

V usage is TRBV7-9 and J usage is TRBJ1-2; 7 nucleotides match TRBD1. Germline assignment: CDR1 SEHNR and CDR2 FQNEAQ (reference sequence). The V segment lost 5 bases and the J segment 8 bases; nucleotides outside the gene matches: 8. The CDR3 consists of 13 residues. The CDR3 DNA is TGTGCCAGCAGCACTACAGGGGTTGGCGGCTACACCTTC. Its protein is CASSTTGVGGYTF. Full variable domain (rest looked up from reference TRBV7-9 and TRBJ1-2): DTGVSQNPRHKITKRGQNVTFRCDPISEHNRLYWYRQTLGQGPEFLTYFQNEAQLEKSRLLSDRFSAERPKGSFSTLEIQRTEQGDSAMYLCASSTTGVGGYTFGSGTRLTVV.

V gene TRBV5-4 combines with J gene TRBJ2-1; 9 nucleotides line up with TRBD2. CDR1 SGHNT and CDR2 YYREEE come from the germline V gene (reference sequence). The CDR3 extends over 15 amino acids. V lost 2 bases and J lost 7; bases outside the gene matches: 7. The CDR3 here is CASSFSGLAENEQFF. CDR3 sequence (DNA): TGTGCCAGCAGCTTCTCGGGACTAGCAGAGAATGAGCAGTTCTTC.

The chain has TRBV6-1 and TRBJ1-1; D ambiguous. The CDR3 contains 15 residues. The V and J ends lost 6 bases and 5 bases respectively, with 19 bases between them. The germline CDR1 and CDR2 sequences are MNHNS and SASEGT. CDR3 coding DNA: TGTGCCAGCAGCCGCAAATCGACTTTGCTGACTGAAGCTTTCTTT. This sequence encodes CASSRKSTLLTEAFF.

This chain joins TRBV4-2 and TRBJ2-5; 8 bases are shared with TRBD2. CDR3 size: 13 residues. Losses at the gene ends were 8 bases for V and 5 bases for J; bases not matched to a gene: 7. Per the germline V gene, CDR1 is LGHNA and CDR2 is YNFKEQ. The CDR3 DNA sequence: TGTGCCAGCTCCCCCCCGGGAGGGGAGACCCAGTACTTC. Protein: CASSPPGGETQYF.

In the case of this clone: This CDR3 is also generated by other DNA sequences in the sample. V usage is TRBV4-3 and J usage is TRBJ1-1; D remains ambiguous. V dropped 0 bases and J dropped 5 bases, with 7 bases sitting between them. Per the germline V gene, CDR1 is LGHNA and CDR2 is YSLEER. CDR3 length: 13 amino acids. Here the CDR3 reads CASSQERGTEAFF. The CDR3 region has the DNA TGCGCCAGCAGCCAAGAAAGAGGGACTGAAGCTTTCTTT.

The sample holds one count of this clone. The chain joins TRBV10-3 to TRBJ2-1; the match to TRBD1 covers 9 bases. There are 14 residues in the CDR3. With 5 bases clipped from V and 6 bases from J, the junction kept 5 bases outside the gene matches. CDR1 is ENHRY, CDR2 SYGVKD, per germline. The CDR3 DNA reads TGTGCCATCAGTATGACAGGGGGTAGCAATGAGCAGTTCTTC. This translates into CAISMTGGSNEQFF.

The rearrangement links TRBV19 to TRBJ2-3, with TRBD2 matching over 10 bases. This CDR3 spans 16 amino acids. V shed 8 bases and J 0 bases; nucleotides not matched to a gene: 8. From germline, CDR1 is LNHDA and CDR2 SQIVND (reference sequence). This CDR3 reads CASRLTSGVSTDTQYF. DNA of the CDR3: TGTGCCAGTCGCCTAACTAGCGGGGTTAGCACAGATACGCAGTATTTT.

This chain joins TRBV14 and TRBJ1-1; D is unresolved. V gave up 5 bases and J gave up 10 bases, with 11 bases separating them. This CDR3 has 11 residues. Germline loops: CDR1 SGHDN, CDR2 FVKESK. This CDR3 reads CASSIGSRAFF. Written as DNA, the CDR3 is TGTGCCAGCAGCATAGGAAGTCGAGCTTTCTTT.

This chain uses TRBV5-1 with TRBJ2-5, with D tentatively TRBD2 (6 bases). V lost 0 bases to trimming and J lost 5 bases, with 11 bases between them. The CDR3 covers 14 residues. Germline loops: CDR1 SGHRS, CDR2 YFSETQ. CDR3: CASSLAPGAETQYF. In DNA form, the CDR3 reads TGCGCCAGCAGCTTGGCCCCGGGAGCGGAGACCCAGTACTTC.

The chain links TRBV19 to TRBJ2-7; the match to TRBD1 covers 10 bases. Germline loops: CDR1 LNHDA, CDR2 SQIVND (reference sequence). J was trimmed by 5 bases and V by 3 bases; bases with no gene match: 7. CDR3 size: 15 residues. Here the CDR3 reads CASSISGQGTHEQYF. CDR3 bases: TGTGCCAGTAGTATTTCGGGACAGGGGACCCACGAGCAGTACTTC.

This chain uses TRBV21-1 with TRBJ2-3; the table's D call of TRBD1 was not tested on the DNA. TRBV21-1 is a known pseudogene. CDR3 length equals 13 residues. CDR3 sequence (DNA): TGTGCCAGCAGCAGCAGGGGCACAGATACGCAGTATTTT. Its protein is CASSSRGTDTQYF.

The V gene is TRBV5-1, the J gene TRBJ2-2; D may be TRBD1 (5 bases). This CDR3 comprises 15 residues. Germline CDR1 SGHRS, CDR2 YFSETQ. V lost 3 bases, J lost 0 bases, and 9 bases lay in between. For the CDR3, the DNA is TGCGCCAGCAGCTCGACGACAGCGAACACCGGGGAGCTGTTTTTT. It yields the protein CASSSTTANTGELFF. The full variable domain, completed using reference TRBV5-1 and TRBJ2-2, is KAGVTQTPRYLIKTRGQQVTLSCSPISGHRSVSWYQQTPGQGLQFLFEYFSETQRNKGNFPGRFSGRQFSNSRSEMNVSTLELGDSALYLCASSSTTANTGELFFGEGSRLTVL.

V gene TRBV29-1 combines with J gene TRBJ2-1; 11 positions agree with TRBD1. The V gene's germline CDR1 is SQVTM and CDR2 ANQGSEA. This CDR3 contains 14 residues. The ends lost 7 bases at V and 3 bases at J; junction bases unmatched: 5. CDR3 in DNA: TGCAGCGGCTTCGGGACAGGGGGCTACAATGAGCAGTTCTTC. Protein product: CSGFGTGGYNEQFF.

The chain carries TRBV5-4 and TRBJ1-1; a possible D gene is TRBD1 (5 bases). CDR1 is SGHNT and CDR2 is YYREEE in the germline V gene (reference sequence). V gave up 0 bases and J gave up 10 bases, with 13 bases separating them. There are 13 residues in the CDR3. The CDR3 region has the DNA TGTGCCAGCAGCTTGGCCGGTCTCGGGGGAGCTTTCTTT. This codes for CASSLAGLGGAFF.

Concerning this clone: The junction departs from germline at one end; a sequencing error may be responsible. The gene calls are TRBV7-8 and TRBJ2-7, with 9 bases lining up with TRBD2. The CDR3 loop spans 17 amino acids. The V gene's germline CDR1 is SGHVS and CDR2 FQNEAQ. CDR3 sequence reads: CASSLELGRGGSNEQYF. The CDR3, as DNA: TGTGCCAGCAGCTTAGAATTGGGGCGGGGGGGCTCCAACGAGCAGTACTTC.

The chain has TRBV5-1 and TRBJ2-5; tentative D call: TRBD1 (6 bases). Germline loops: CDR1 SGHRS, CDR2 YFSETQ. V was trimmed by 2 bases and J by 2 bases, leaving 13 bases between them. The CDR3 runs to 15 residues. CDR3 nucleotide sequence: TGCGCCAGCAGCTTTAACCCAGGGGAGCAAGAGACCCAGTACTTC. It translates to CASSFNPGEQETQYF.